The clone carrying this T cell receptor (beta chain) was observed once. Its antigen is not known. Given the absence of the conserved phenylalanine or tryptophan at the CDR3 end, a read error is likely. The record originates from a study of tumor-infiltrating lymphocytes in primary liver carcinoma. Looking at the study overall: T1-T3 N0M0 was the stage of the tumors, which were roughly 4.2 to 11 cm across. In every tissue type, samples returned a similar yield of roughly 3.65 to 8 million productive TCRbeta reads. The study, taken as a whole, reports: Tumors and blood were compared for top-250-clone fraction, and tumors had the significantly higher value (p = 0.039).

It was from approximately 22-30 mg of unsorted bulk tissue that RNA and DNA were co-extracted. Sampling was performed at five separate regions of each tumor. Priming with a constant-region primer yielded TCR beta cDNA from 400 to 500 ng total RNA. Libraries for TCR beta were built through three nested multiplex PCR rounds, which together made up a slightly modified ARM-PCR procedure. TCRdb recomputed calls from the multiplex PCR reads with MiXCR, one row per CDR3 protein. The sample holds about 130,000 distinct CDR3 sequences, around 64% seen once. The receptor was isolated from a woman between 55 and 75 years old with primary liver carcinoma and hepatitis B virus infection. The sequenced sample consisted of liver tumor tissue from sampling region 3. The sample's subset: tumor region T3, left-lateral pole.

The CDR3 here is CSAGGGAKAGTTDTQYP. The CDR3 coding sequence is TGCAGCGCCGGTGGGGGGGCGAAAGCGGGGACCACAGATACGCAGTATCCT. The chain recombines TRBV29-1 with TRBJ2-3, with a tentative D call TRBD2 (7 bases). Trimming took 7 bases from V and 2 from J, leaving 25 bases between them. The CDR3 loop spans 17 amino acids. The germline V gene encodes CDR1 SQVTM and CDR2 ANQGSEA.